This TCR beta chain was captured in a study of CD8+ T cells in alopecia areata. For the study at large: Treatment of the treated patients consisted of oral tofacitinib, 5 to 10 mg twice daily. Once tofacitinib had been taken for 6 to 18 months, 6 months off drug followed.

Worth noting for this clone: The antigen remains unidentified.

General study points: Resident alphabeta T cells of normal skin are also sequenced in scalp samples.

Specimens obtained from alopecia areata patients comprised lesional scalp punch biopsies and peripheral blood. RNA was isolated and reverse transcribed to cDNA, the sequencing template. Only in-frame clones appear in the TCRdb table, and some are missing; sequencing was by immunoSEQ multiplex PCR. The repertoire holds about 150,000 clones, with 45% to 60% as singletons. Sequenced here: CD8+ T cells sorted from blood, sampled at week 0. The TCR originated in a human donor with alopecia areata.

CDR3 coding DNA: TGTGCCTGGAGTCTCCCCGCTAGCGTCCGGCAGTATTTT. This translates into CAWSLPASVRQYF. The chain employs TRBV30 and TRBJ2-3; possibly TRBD2 for D (6 bases). CDR1 GTSNPN and CDR2 SVGIG come from the germline V gene (reference sequence). This CDR3 has 13 amino acids. V gave up 2 bases and J gave up 11 bases, with 17 bases separating them.